This TCR beta chain was recorded in a study of T cell changes during pregnancy in multiple sclerosis. CDR3 length: 17 amino acids. Trimming removed 3 bases at V and 0 bases at J, with 15 bases between. Germline V gene lookup returns CDR1 LGHNT and CDR2 FRNRAP. The method was immunoSEQ multiplex PCR; TCRdb's version includes in-frame clones alone and lacks a portion of them. The table lists roughly 35,000 clones, just over 90% of them singletons. The V and J genes are TRBV12-5 and TRBJ1-3, with D possibly TRBD1 on 5 matching bases. The sample consisted of CD4+ T cells from peripheral blood mononuclear cells, taken after pregnancy. This TCR was recovered from a female donor with multiple sclerosis, enrolled in a pregnancy study. CDR3 amino acids: CASGFSTAGNSGNTIYF. The CDR3 bases are TGTGCTAGTGGTTTCTCGACAGCTGGAAACTCTGGAAACACCATATATTTT.